The 22 T cell receptor beta chains listed next were all sequenced from one sample in a study of Ad26.COV2.S vaccination and SARS-CoV-2 variants. Treatment here: roughly 18 received Ad26.COV2.S at low or high dose, single or two shots; about 5 received placebo; per-sample allocation not given. After the first vaccine or placebo injection, samples were drawn on day 63. TCRdb's copy holds only in-frame clones and misses some; the assay was immunoSEQ multiplex PCR. The profile shows roughly 700,000 clones, more than 80% of them singletons. The input for sequencing was peripheral blood, taken in a trial of Ad26.COV2.S vaccine versus placebo. The receptor set was obtained from a person aged 18-60 years who received the Ad26.COV2.S COVID-19 vaccine or a placebo.

This clone was seen just once. This sequence joins TRBV10-3 and TRBJ2-7, with 10 bases identical to TRBD1. Trimming at V came to 10 bases and at J to 3 bases, leaving 6 bases not matched to a gene. The CDR3 is made up of 13 amino acids. CDR1 and CDR2 from the germline V gene are ENHRY and SYGVKD. CDR3 sequence (DNA): TGTGCCACCGACCGGGACAGGGGCTACGAGCAGTACTTC. Its translation: CATDRDRGYEQYF.

The J gene is TRBJ2-3, the V gene TRBV25-1, with D hard to call. CDR3 length: 11 amino acids. The ends were cut back, 7 bases at V and 7 bases at J, with 9 bases in the middle. Germline V lookup: CDR1 MGHDK, CDR2 SYGVNS. DNA of the CDR3: TGTGCCAGCATTGAGGCCTATACGCAGTATTTT. This gives the protein CASIEAYTQYF.

The chain employs TRBV30 and TRBJ1-6, with D possibly TRBD1 on 6 matching bases. V shed 8 bases and J shed 5 bases, with 13 bases lying between them. Germline V lookup: CDR1 GTSNPN, CDR2 SVGIG (reference sequence). The CDR3 has 13 amino acids. The CDR3 DNA reads as TGTGCCGTTACAGGGCGGGATAATTCACCCCTCCACTTT. Protein sequence: CAVTGRDNSPLHF.

The V gene is TRBV20-1, the J gene TRBJ2-3, with no clear D. V was shortened by 4 bases and J by 6 bases, with 8 bases between the two germline ends. CDR1 is DFQATT, CDR2 SNEGSKA, per germline (reference sequence). CDR3 length equals 11 residues. The CDR3 nucleotides are TGCAGTGCTAACTTCGGGGATACGCAGTATTTT. The encoded protein is CSANFGDTQYF.

Points on this clone: Different DNA sequences within this sample yield the same CDR3. The CDR3 here is CASSLGTVSGNTIYF. The CDR3 DNA sequence: TGCGCCAGCAGCCTCGGGACAGTCTCTGGAAACACCATATATTTT. The chain joins TRBV5-1 to TRBJ1-3; TRBD1 matches at 7 bases. Germline trimming cut 4 bases from V and 0 bases from J; bases unmatched to any gene: 4. There are 15 residues in the CDR3. Per the germline V gene, CDR1 is SGHRS and CDR2 is YFSETQ.

The chain couples TRBV18 to TRBJ1-2; 7 positions match TRBD1. The CDR3 spans 14 residues. Germline CDR1 and CDR2: KGHSH and LQKENI. With V trimmed by 3 bases and J by 2 bases, 3 bases remained unmatched. CDR3 coding DNA: TGTGCCAGCTCACCGCAGGGGGTAAACTATGGCTACACCTTC. Its protein product is CASSPQGVNYGYTF.

V usage is TRBV6-5 and J usage is TRBJ1-3, with TRBD1 matching 7 bases. The CDR3 spans 15 residues. In germline, CDR1 is MNHEY, CDR2 SVGAGI. With V trimmed by 5 bases and J by 3 bases, 7 bases remained unmatched. The CDR3 spells CASSLRDSHGNTIYF. The CDR3 coding sequence is TGTGCCAGCAGTCTCCGGGACAGCCATGGAAACACCATATATTTT.

The V and J genes are TRBV7-9 and TRBJ1-2, with D unresolved. The CDR3 is 12 amino acids. In germline, CDR1 is SEHNR, CDR2 FQNEAQ (reference sequence). V gave up 4 bases and J gave up 4 bases, with 7 bases separating them. The CDR3 DNA sequence: TGTGCCAGCAGCTCCGCAGCCTATGGCTACACCTTC. Its translation: CASSSAAYGYTF.

The chain links TRBV5-1 to TRBJ2-1; 9 bases are a match to TRBD1. From germline, CDR1 is SGHRS and CDR2 YFSETQ. V trimming: 5 bases; J trimming: 3 bases; junction bases outside the gene matches: 12. The CDR3 sequence is 17 residues long. For the CDR3, the DNA is TGCGCCAGCAGTTCTAGTACCGGGACAGGGCTCTACAATGAGCAGTTCTTC. Translating it yields CASSSSTGTGLYNEQFF.

The chain links TRBV19 to TRBJ2-7; 12 bases align to TRBD2. CDR3 length equals 14 residues. Germline V gene sequence: CDR1 LNHDA, CDR2 SQIVND (reference sequence). The V gene end was trimmed by 9 bases and the J gene end by 3 bases; junction bases not matched to a gene: 6. CDR3 nucleotides: TGTGCCAGCGGACTAGCGGGAAGCCACTACGAGCAGTACTTC. This sequence encodes CASGLAGSHYEQYF.

This chain links TRBV7-9 with TRBJ2-3; 7 bases agree with TRBD1. Germline CDR1 is SEHNR and CDR2 is FQNEAQ (reference sequence). V trimming: 1 base; J trimming: 4 bases; junction bases outside the gene matches: 5. This CDR3 has 15 residues. This CDR3 reads CASSLGDRNPDTQYF. The CDR3 DNA follows: TGTGCCAGCAGCTTAGGGGACAGAAATCCAGATACGCAGTATTTT. The full variable domain, its missing parts supplied by reference TRBV7-9 and TRBJ2-3, is DTGVSQNPRHKITKRGQNVTFRCDPISEHNRLYWYRQTLGQGPEFLTYFQNEAQLEKSRLLSDRFSAERPKGSFSTLEIQRTEQGDSAMYLCASSLGDRNPDTQYFGPGTRLTVL.

The V and J genes are TRBV7-9 and TRBJ2-1, with TRBD2 identical over 10 bases. Losses at the gene ends were 1 base for V and 7 bases for J; bases not matched to a gene: 4. The CDR3 contains 15 residues. The germline CDR1 and CDR2 sequences are SEHNR and FQNEAQ (reference sequence). CDR3 residues: CASSLGAGGRNEQFF. As DNA, the CDR3 is TGTGCCAGCAGCTTAGGAGCGGGGGGGCGGAATGAGCAGTTCTTC.

The rearrangement links TRBV6-5 to TRBJ1-2; TRBD1 is a possible D gene (6 bases). V dropped 4 bases and J dropped 0 bases, with 15 bases sitting between them. Germline-derived CDR1 and CDR2 are MNHEY and SVGAGI. The CDR3 spans 16 residues. The CDR3 nucleotides are TGTGCCAGCAGTTCCCCCCGACAGGAACCTAACTATGGCTACACCTTC. Encoded protein: CASSSPRQEPNYGYTF.

The chain joins TRBV19 to TRBJ2-7; 8 bases align to TRBD1. The CDR3 is 14 residues long. Unmatched junction bases numbered 1, after V lost 3 bases and J lost 0 bases. CDR1 and CDR2 (germline): LNHDA, SQIVND (reference sequence). CDR3 bases: TGTGCCAGTAGTATTGGGACAGGCTCCTACGAGCAGTACTTC. This encodes CASSIGTGSYEQYF.

The chain is built from TRBV29-1 and TRBJ2-1; 10 bases are a match to TRBD2. With 6 bases clipped from V and 6 bases from J, the junction kept 8 bases outside the gene matches. The CDR3 has 14 residues. CDR1 and CDR2 (germline): SQVTM, ANQGSEA. The CDR3, as DNA: TGCAGCGTCGAAACTAGCGGGATTGGCAATGAGCAGTTCTTC. It codes for CSVETSGIGNEQFF.

The CDR3 nucleotides are TGTGCCAGCAGTTCACAAGAGGCCAGCACAGATACGCAGTATTTT. Amino acids: CASSSQEASTDTQYF. This sequence joins TRBV27 and TRBJ2-3, with D uncertain. Per germline, CDR1 MNHEY and CDR2 SMNVEV (reference sequence). The germline V and J ends were trimmed by 4 bases and 0 bases, with 11 bases remaining between them. The CDR3 spans 15 residues.

The V and J genes are TRBV11-2 and TRBJ2-7; D possibly corresponds to TRBD1 (5 bases). The germline CDR1 and CDR2 sequences are SGHAT and FQNNGV. The CDR3 covers 16 residues. The V gene lost 7 bases and the J gene lost 3 bases, with 22 bases spanning the gap. This CDR3 is CASTRFTSGPLYEQYF. The CDR3 DNA sequence: TGTGCCAGCACCCGCTTTACGTCAGGGCCCCTCTACGAGCAGTACTTC.

The rearrangement joins TRBV27 to TRBJ2-7; the match to TRBD1 covers 10 bases. Germline lookup yields CDR1 MNHEY and CDR2 SMNVEV (reference sequence). Trimming took 0 bases from V and 3 from J; bases not matched to a gene: 5. The CDR3 totals 16 residues. CDR3 bases: TGTGCCAGCAGTTTATCAGGACAGGGGGGGGACTACGAGCAGTACTTC. Residues: CASSLSGQGGDYEQYF.

V and J are TRBV19 and TRBJ2-2; D may correspond to TRBD1 or TRBD2 (6 bases each). Per the germline V gene, CDR1 is LNHDA and CDR2 is SQIVND (reference sequence). There are 14 residues in the CDR3. Written as DNA, the CDR3 is TGTGCAGCCAAGGGGGGACCGAACACCGGGGAGCTGTTTTTT. Translated, it gives CAAKGGPNTGELFF. Full variable domain (missing parts from reference TRBV19 and TRBJ2-2): DGGITQSPKYLFRKEGQNVTLSCEQNLNHDAMYWYRQDPGQGLRLIYYSQIVNDFQKGDIAEGYSVSREKKESFPLTVTSAQKNPTAFYLCAAKGGPNTGELFFGEGSRLTVL.

The J gene is TRBJ2-1, the V gene TRBV27; D gene unclear. The CDR3 runs to 11 residues. V was pared by 3 bases and J by 7 bases, with 4 bases between. Germline V gives CDR1 MNHEY, CDR2 SMNVEV (reference sequence). This chain's CDR3 is CASSFLNEQFF. DNA of the CDR3: TGTGCCAGCAGTTTTCTAAATGAGCAGTTCTTC.

This clone turned up a few times. The rearrangement links TRBV7-3 to TRBJ1-5, with TRBD1 matching over 7 bases. Per germline, CDR1 SGHTA and CDR2 FQGTGA. This CDR3 region has 16 residues. J was trimmed by 0 bases and V by 4 bases; bases with no gene match: 6. CDR3 DNA: TGTGCCAGCAGCTCACAGGGGCGTCATAGCAATCAGCCCCAGCATTTT. It translates to CASSSQGRHSNQPQHF.

The chain links TRBV29-1 to TRBJ1-1; D is uncertain. This CDR3 comprises 10 residues. The germline V and J ends were trimmed by 4 bases and 3 bases, with 3 bases remaining between them. CDR1 SQVTM and CDR2 ANQGSEA come from the germline V gene. The CDR3 nucleotides are TGCAGCGTTGGGGACACTGAAGCTTTCTTT. Its translation is CSVGDTEAFF.